One T cell receptor (beta chain) is described in this entry. The target antigen is unknown. Assay used: immunoSEQ multiplex PCR; TCRdb lists only in-frame clones, some missing. The sample shows 60,000 to 100,000 clones, nearly 95% of them seen only once. The data belong to a study of OX40 agonist ivuxolimab in advanced cancers. For the study at large: It was ivuxolimab, an agonistic anti-OX40 (CD134) antibody, that patients were treated with.

Whole-study findings and limits: More expanded clones were found, on average, in CD8+ than in CD4+ T cells. The CD4+ and CD8+ T cells in the blood had expanded clonally by week 6 at 0.1 to 3.0 mg/kg.

Germline V gives CDR1 LNHNV, CDR2 YYDKDF (reference sequence). The trim removed 3 bases at V and 7 bases at J, leaving 5 bases unmatched. CDR3 length: 14 amino acids. Enrollment shut out patients with autoimmune disease history or systemic immunosuppression. The source was CD4+ or CD8+ T cells sorted from blood, collected in a trial of the OX40 agonist ivuxolimab. This sequence originates from an adult with an advanced solid tumor such as melanoma, head and neck, liver or kidney cancer. The chain has TRBV15 and TRBJ2-2; 7 positions match TRBD2. CDR3 in amino acids: CATSRSGGGGELFF. CDR3 DNA sequence: TGTGCCACCAGCAGGTCTGGGGGGGGCGGGGAGCTGTTTTTT.